A selection of T cell receptor beta chains follows, all from one sample in a study of T cells in Graves' hyperthyroidism and ophthalmopathy. TCRdb fed the multiplex PCR reads into MiXCR, producing one record per CDR3 protein. The sample gives approximately 640,000 distinct CDR3 sequences, approximately 15% of which show up once; 15% to 17% is in the top ten. The sequenced sample was blood. The receptors shown here come from a man aged 45 to 65 with Graves' hyperthyroidism. The CDR3 runs from the conserved cysteine through the conserved F or W. The D gene is left open where the match is weak. Part of the rows lack a size; the others show once, few, many or a class for expanded clones.

CDR3: CSVEQGYGYTF; DNA: TGCAGCGTTGAACAGGGATATGGCTACACCTTC; size: many; J: TRBJ1-2; D: NA; length: 11; V: TRBV29-1
CDR3: CASSLVGLEKETQYF; DNA: TGCGCCAGCAGCTTGGTGGGACTAGAAAAAGAGACCCAGTACTTC; size: many; J: TRBJ2-5; D: TRBD2; length: 15; V: TRBV5-1
CDR3: CASTGTSGSQTYNEQFF; DNA: TGTGCCAGCACCGGGACTAGCGGGAGCCAAACCTACAATGAGCAGTTCTTC; size: many; J: TRBJ2-1; D: TRBD2; length: 17; V: TRBV28
CDR3: CASSLMAGGSYNSPLHF; DNA: TGTGCCAGCAGTTTAATGGCAGGGGGCTCCTATAATTCACCCCTCCACTTT; size: many; J: TRBJ1-6; D: TRBD1; length: 17; V: TRBV28
CDR3: CSGYRVSGANVLTF; DNA: TGCAGTGGTTACAGGGTGTCTGGGGCCAACGTCCTGACTTTC; size: many; J: TRBJ2-6; D: NA; length: 14; V: TRBV20-1
CDR3: CASSSRGRVGTEAFF; DNA: TGTGCCAGCAGTTCCCGGGGGAGGGTTGGCACTGAAGCTTTCTTT; size: few; J: TRBJ1-1; D: NA; length: 15; V: TRBV6-2/TRBV6-3
CDR3: CASSKDGWGYEQYF; DNA: TGTGCCAGTAGTAAGGACGGGTGGGGCTACGAGCAGTACTTC; size: many; J: TRBJ2-7; D: NA; length: 14; V: TRBV19
CDR3: CAISESIATNNEQFF; DNA: TGTGCCATCAGTGAGTCGATAGCGACGAACAATGAGCAGTTCTTC; size: many; J: TRBJ2-1; D: NA; length: 15; V: TRBV10-3
CDR3: CAISDLETQYF; DNA: TGTGCCATCAGTGATCTTGAGACCCAGTACTTC; size: many; J: TRBJ2-5; D: NA; length: 11; V: TRBV10-3
CDR3: CASSYSTGSYNEQFF; DNA: TGTGCCAGCAGTTACTCCACGGGCTCCTACAATGAGCAGTTCTTC; size: NA; J: TRBJ2-1; D: NA; length: 15; V: TRBV6-5
CDR3: CSARSGGESTDTQYF; DNA: TGCAGTGCTAGGTCAGGGGGCGAAAGCACAGATACGCAGTATTTT; size: NA; J: TRBJ2-3; D: TRBD1; length: 15; V: TRBV20-1
CDR3: CSASTSGRSADTQYF; DNA: TGCAGTGCCTCGACTAGCGGGAGGAGTGCAGATACGCAGTATTTT; size: many; J: TRBJ2-3; D: TRBD2; length: 15; V: TRBV20-1
CDR3: CASRLDYYEQYF; DNA: TGTGCCAGCAGACTGGACTACTACGAGCAGTACTTC; size: NA; J: TRBJ2-7; D: NA; length: 12; V: TRBV25-1
CDR3: CASSMPSGGYSNQPQHF; DNA: TGTGCCAGTAGTATGCCCTCGGGCGGATATAGCAATCAGCCCCAGCATTTT; size: few; J: TRBJ1-5; D: NA; length: 17; V: TRBV19
CDR3: CASSTTASLPYEQYF; DNA: TGTGCCAGCAGCACCACCGCCAGTCTACCCTACGAGCAGTACTTC; size: few; J: TRBJ2-7; D: NA; length: 15; V: TRBV7-9
CDR3: CASSLAGIGYTF; DNA: TGTGCCAGCAGTTTAGCTGGGATCGGCTACACCTTC; size: many; J: TRBJ1-2; D: NA; length: 12; V: TRBV28
CDR3: CASSFYRDRGRDSPLHF; DNA: TGTGCCAGCAGCTTCTACCGGGACAGGGGGCGGGATTCACCCCTCCACTTT; size: many; J: TRBJ1-6; D: TRBD1; length: 17; V: TRBV7-3
CDR3: CASSPRQGSTEAFF; DNA: TGTGCCAGCAGCCCCAGACAGGGTAGCACTGAAGCTTTCTTT; size: many; J: TRBJ1-1; D: TRBD1; length: 14; V: TRBV9
CDR3: CASSFYNEQFF; DNA: TGTGCCAGCAGCTTTTACAATGAGCAGTTCTTC; size: many; J: TRBJ2-1; D: NA; length: 11; V: TRBV27
CDR3: CASSVGLAWGDEQYF; DNA: TGTGCCAGCAGCGTAGGGCTAGCGTGGGGCGATGAGCAGTACTTC; size: few; J: TRBJ2-7; D: NA; length: 15; V: TRBV9
CDR3: CASSHQTGDYGYTF; DNA: TGTGCCAGCAGCCACCAGACAGGGGACTATGGCTACACCTTC; size: NA; J: TRBJ1-2; D: TRBD1; length: 14; V: TRBV3-1
CDR3: CASRRGTGDGNTIYF; DNA: TGTGCCAGTAGGAGGGGGACAGGAGATGGAAACACCATATATTTT; size: NA; J: TRBJ1-3; D: TRBD1; length: 15; V: TRBV19
CDR3: CASSLDKVSNQPQHF; DNA: TGTGCCAGCAGCTTGGACAAGGTGAGCAATCAGCCCCAGCATTTT; size: few; J: TRBJ1-5; D: NA; length: 15; V: TRBV28
CDR3: CASSLRTSGGNEQFF; DNA: TGTGCCAGCAGCCTAAGGACTAGCGGGGGGAATGAGCAGTTCTTC; size: many; J: TRBJ2-1; D: TRBD2; length: 15; V: TRBV3-1
CDR3: CASSFRVKAFF; DNA: TGTGCCAGCAGCTTTCGGGTAAAAGCTTTCTTT; size: NA; J: TRBJ1-1; D: NA; length: 11; V: TRBV5-8
CDR3: CASSGISGGAYEQYF; DNA: TGTGCCAGCAGTGGAATTTCGGGGGGGGCCTACGAGCAGTACTTC; size: NA; J: TRBJ2-7; D: TRBD2; length: 15; V: TRBV2
CDR3: CASSLAQPGNTGELFF; DNA: TGCGCCAGCAGCTTGGCCCAGCCGGGCAACACCGGGGAGCTGTTTTTT; size: few; J: TRBJ2-2; D: NA; length: 16; V: TRBV5-1
CDR3: CASSGTLASDEQFF; DNA: TGCGCCAGCAGTGGGACCCTAGCCAGCGATGAGCAGTTCTTC; size: few; J: TRBJ2-1; D: NA; length: 14; V: TRBV10-1
CDR3: CASSSWTSRDEQFF; DNA: TGCGCCAGCAGCTCCTGGACTAGCAGGGATGAGCAGTTCTTC; size: many; J: TRBJ2-1; D: TRBD2; length: 14; V: TRBV5-1
CDR3: CASSGQVSYEQYF; DNA: TGTGCCAGCTCTGGACAGGTCTCCTACGAGCAGTACTTC; size: many; J: TRBJ2-7; D: TRBD1; length: 13; V: TRBV2
CDR3: CATSRRQAYEQYF; DNA: TGTGCCACCAGCAGAAGACAGGCCTACGAGCAGTACTTC; size: NA; J: TRBJ2-7; D: NA; length: 13; V: TRBV15
CDR3: CSARNSGTPSEKLFF; DNA: TGCAGTGCTAGAAACTCCGGGACACCTTCCGAAAAACTGTTTTTT; size: NA; J: TRBJ1-4; D: NA; length: 15; V: TRBV20-1
CDR3: CAISGGNRGRENLTGELFF; DNA: TGTGCCATCAGTGGGGGGAACAGGGGGCGCGAGAATCTCACCGGGGAGCTGTTTTTT; size: many; J: TRBJ2-2; D: TRBD1; length: 19; V: TRBV10-3
CDR3: CASIMGNTEAFF; DNA: TGTGCCAGCATCATGGGGAACACTGAAGCTTTCTTT; size: many; J: TRBJ1-1; D: NA; length: 12; V: TRBV12-3/TRBV12-4
CDR3: CASSFQTSGTDTQYF; DNA: TGTGCCAGCAGCTTCCAAACTAGCGGGACAGATACGCAGTATTTT; size: NA; J: TRBJ2-3; D: TRBD2; length: 15; V: TRBV11-3
CDR3: CASSLGEGPTEAFF; DNA: TGTGCCAGCAGTTTAGGGGAGGGGCCCACTGAAGCTTTCTTT; size: many; J: TRBJ1-1; D: NA; length: 14; V: TRBV27
CDR3: CAWPSPPDMNTEAFF; DNA: TGTGCCTGGCCATCACCCCCTGACATGAACACTGAAGCTTTCTTT; size: many; J: TRBJ1-1; D: NA; length: 15; V: TRBV30
CDR3: CASTDRLFSGNTIYF; DNA: TGTGCCAGCACAGACAGGCTGTTCTCTGGAAACACCATATATTTT; size: NA; J: TRBJ1-3; D: NA; length: 15; V: TRBV6-1
CDR3: CASRPDGFSSWNTEAFF; DNA: TGTGCCAGCAGACCCGACGGTTTCTCTTCATGGAACACTGAAGCTTTCTTT; size: NA; J: TRBJ1-1; D: NA; length: 17; V: TRBV12-3/TRBV12-4
CDR3: CASSKSGAPVYNEQFF; DNA: TGTGCCAGCAGTAAATCAGGGGCCCCGGTCTACAATGAGCAGTTCTTC; size: many; J: TRBJ2-1; D: NA; length: 16; V: TRBV28
CDR3: CAISTQPGQGAYEQYF; DNA: TGTGCCATCAGTACCCAACCGGGACAGGGGGCTTACGAGCAGTACTTC; size: few; J: TRBJ2-7; D: TRBD1; length: 16; V: TRBV10-3
CDR3: CASMRGQGENQPQHF; DNA: TGTGCCAGCATGAGGGGACAGGGGGAGAATCAGCCCCAGCATTTT; size: few; J: TRBJ1-5; D: TRBD1; length: 15; V: TRBV6-1
CDR3: CSVLEASYGYTF; DNA: TGCAGCGTTTTGGAGGCAAGCTATGGCTACACCTTC; size: few; J: TRBJ1-2; D: NA; length: 12; V: TRBV29-1
CDR3: CASSPPFTGVGELFF; DNA: TGTGCCAGCAGTCCCCCGTTCACGGGAGTAGGGGAGCTGTTTTTT; size: NA; J: TRBJ2-2; D: NA; length: 15; V: TRBV27
CDR3: CASSSGTGGPEAFF; DNA: TGTGCCAGCAGCTCCGGGACAGGGGGCCCTGAAGCTTTCTTT; size: many; J: TRBJ1-1; D: TRBD1; length: 14; V: TRBV6-1
CDR3: CASSIYGEASSYNEQFF; DNA: TGTGCCAGCAGTATTTACGGGGAAGCGAGCTCCTACAATGAGCAGTTCTTC; size: NA; J: TRBJ2-1; D: NA; length: 17; V: TRBV28
CDR3: CAWSGVASTDTQYF; DNA: TGTGCCTGGAGTGGGGTAGCGTCGACAGATACGCAGTATTTT; size: NA; J: TRBJ2-3; D: NA; length: 14; V: TRBV30
CDR3: CSARGGLSSYNEQFF; DNA: TGCAGTGCTAGAGGGGGACTGAGCTCCTACAATGAGCAGTTCTTC; size: NA; J: TRBJ2-1; D: NA; length: 15; V: TRBV20-1
CDR3: CASNSRLAGLKGEQFF; DNA: TGTGCCAGCAACTCGAGACTAGCGGGGTTAAAGGGTGAGCAGTTCTTC; size: few; J: TRBJ2-1; D: TRBD2; length: 16; V: TRBV12-3/TRBV12-4
CDR3: CASSLMAGALGANVLTF; DNA: TGTGCCAGCAGTTTGATGGCAGGGGCTCTTGGGGCCAACGTCCTGACTTTC; size: NA; J: TRBJ2-6; D: NA; length: 17; V: TRBV27